This T cell receptor (beta chain) was captured by sequencing in a study of blood T cell repertoires in COVID-19 (dated by TCRdb to 2020 to 2022). Describing the broader study: The collaborator samples originated in the United States, Italy and Spain and spanned the acute and convalescent phases of COVID-19. The repertoires were released in a freely available public database intended as a resource for research on the immune response to SARS-CoV-2. Samples were obtained from the ongoing ImmuneRACE study (first 160 participants) and from 1,254 subjects provided by 6 global collaborators. Sample metadata almost always included a de-identified subject ID, COVID-19 status, age in years and sex. Deeply sampled blood TCRbeta repertoires from subjects exposed to, actively infected with, or recovered from COVID-19 were included in the dataset. Where HLA class I and class II types were available, the types were taken from metadata supplied by the sample provider, not from assay-based typing. The material from the prospective study consisted of cDNA or gDNA derived from T cells, B-cell-depleted T cells, or PBMCs.

Each collaborating institution followed its own protocols to collect whole blood in K2EDTA tubes. For TCRbeta analysis, collaborators shipped samples as frozen whole blood, isolated PBMCs, or DNA extracted from either of those sample types. The CDR3, from cysteine to phenylalanine, totals 13 residues. The retained sequence is limited to the CDR3, 39 bases, with the frame set at the first base. Trimming costs V 1 base and J 4 bases, and their ends lie 8 bases apart. According to the germline V gene (reference sequence), CDR1 reads SGHNT and CDR2 reads YYREEE. The immunoSEQ Assay, a bias-controlled multiplex PCR, was used to amplify TCRbeta CDR3 regions from genomic DNA. The published analysis was carried out like this. Within the assay, amplification of reference gene primers was used to estimate how many nucleated cells each sample contained. To quantify the absolute abundance of each unique TCRbeta CDR3 rearrangement, sequence reads were collapsed and filtered. For each sample, productive Simpson clonality was calculated as the square root of Simpson's diversity index over productive rearrangements. Held by TCRdb, this immuneACCESS table contains in-frame sequences only and omits some clones. Under half of the omission traces to an unresolved V gene where checked; the cause of the rest is unknown. V and J calls and clone size follow that table, whereas D and trimming were derived from the DNA. The sample table contains 180,000 or so clones; only one count was recorded for 86% of them. Around 8.2% of the sample comes from the top ten.

Turning to this clone: Its antigen is not yet known. Base qualities are missing; no much larger clone stands one base away.

The study at large found these results: How much clinical and demographic metadata was included differed by source and by participant, and the metadata was provided uncurated.

This sequence originates from a man aged 55 to 69 with acute or convalescent COVID-19. Sequenced sample: peripheral blood. The sequence is built from TRBV5-4 and TRBJ1-1, with no reliable assignment of the D segment. In nucleotide form, the sequence is TGTGCCAGCAGCTTGCCGCGGGTCACTGAAGCTTTCTTT. Its product reads: CASSLPRVTEAFF.